This T cell receptor (beta chain) was sequenced during a study of identical twins. Study results and caveats: With beta out-of-frame sequences, excess sharing by twins was weaker. There was an excess of low generation probability in the out-of-frame alpha sequences that twins shared. Partly confounded zero-insertion analyses could result from invariant MAIT and iNKT cells.

From the 5' RACE reads, TCRdb called clonotypes with MiXCR, one entry per CDR3 protein. The sample lists about 500,000 distinct CDR3 sequences; approximately 14% were seen once. This clonotype was seen at least ten times. Its specificity is not known. These data also featured in a second study, about yellow fever vaccine responses in identical twins.

This receptor was taken from a young woman in good health. Sequencing was done on a sample of CD4+ T cells sorted from blood.

The CDR3: CSVRRGFGQDYEQYF. The CDR3 DNA sequence: TGCAGCGTTCGACGCGGATTCGGACAAGACTACGAGCAGTACTTC. The chain uses TRBV29-1 and TRBJ2-7; D is perhaps TRBD1 (5 bases). Trimming pared 5 bases from V and 3 bases from J, leaving 20 bases between. CDR1 and CDR2 from the germline V gene are SQVTM and ANQGSEA. This CDR3 spans 15 amino acids.